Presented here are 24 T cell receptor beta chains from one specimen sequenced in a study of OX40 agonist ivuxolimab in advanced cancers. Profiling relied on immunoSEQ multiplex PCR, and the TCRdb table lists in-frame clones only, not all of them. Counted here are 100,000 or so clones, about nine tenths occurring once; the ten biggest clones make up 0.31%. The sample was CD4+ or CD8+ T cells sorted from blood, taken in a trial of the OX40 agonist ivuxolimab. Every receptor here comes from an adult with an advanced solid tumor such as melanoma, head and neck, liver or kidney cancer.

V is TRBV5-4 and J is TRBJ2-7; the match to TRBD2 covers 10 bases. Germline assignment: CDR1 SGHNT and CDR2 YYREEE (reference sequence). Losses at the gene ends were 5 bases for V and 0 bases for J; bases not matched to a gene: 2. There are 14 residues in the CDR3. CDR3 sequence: CASRSSGSSYEQYF. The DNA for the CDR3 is TGTGCCAGCAGGTCTAGCGGGAGCTCCTACGAGCAGTACTTC.

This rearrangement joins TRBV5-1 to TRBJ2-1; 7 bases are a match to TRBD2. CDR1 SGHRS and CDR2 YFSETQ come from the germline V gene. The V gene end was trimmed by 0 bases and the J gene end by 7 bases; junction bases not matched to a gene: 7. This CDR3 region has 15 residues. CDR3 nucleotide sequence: TGCGCCAGCAGCTTGGTCGGGCGGGAGCTGAATGAGCAGTTCTTC. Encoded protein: CASSLVGRELNEQFF.

The CDR3 loop is CASSFRLPTDTQYF. The CDR3 bases are TGTGCCAGCAGCTTCAGACTACCCACAGATACGCAGTATTTT. The genes are TRBV7-3 and TRBJ2-3, with D maybe TRBD2 (5 bases). Between the trimmed V and J ends, which lost 3 bases and 2 bases, there was a span of 9 bases. This CDR3 region has 14 residues. Germline V CDR1 and CDR2: SGHTA, FQGTGA.

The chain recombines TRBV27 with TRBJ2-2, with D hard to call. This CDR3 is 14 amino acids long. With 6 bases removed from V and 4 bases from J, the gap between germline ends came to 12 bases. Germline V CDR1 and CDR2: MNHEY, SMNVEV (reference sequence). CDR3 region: CASRASVPTGELFF. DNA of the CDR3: TGTGCCAGCAGGGCTTCGGTACCCACCGGGGAGCTGTTTTTT.

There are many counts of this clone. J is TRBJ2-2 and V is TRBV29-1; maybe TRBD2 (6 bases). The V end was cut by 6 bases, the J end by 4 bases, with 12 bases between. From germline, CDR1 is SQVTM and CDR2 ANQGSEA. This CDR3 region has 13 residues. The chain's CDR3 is CSVRDFFTGELFF. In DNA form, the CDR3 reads TGCAGCGTAAGGGACTTTTTCACCGGGGAGCTGTTTTTT.

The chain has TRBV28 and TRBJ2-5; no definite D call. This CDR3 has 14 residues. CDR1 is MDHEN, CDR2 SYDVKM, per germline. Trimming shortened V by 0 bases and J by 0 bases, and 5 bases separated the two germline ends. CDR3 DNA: TGTGCCAGCAGTTTATGGAGCAACCAAGAGACCCAGTACTTC. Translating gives CASSLWSNQETQYF.

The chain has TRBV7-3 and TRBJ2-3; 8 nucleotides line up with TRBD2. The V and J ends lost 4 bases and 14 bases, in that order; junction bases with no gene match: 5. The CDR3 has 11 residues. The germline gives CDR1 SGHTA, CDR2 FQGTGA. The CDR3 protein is CASSSGTRMYF. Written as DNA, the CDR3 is TGTGCCAGCAGCTCCGGGACTAGGATGTATTTT.

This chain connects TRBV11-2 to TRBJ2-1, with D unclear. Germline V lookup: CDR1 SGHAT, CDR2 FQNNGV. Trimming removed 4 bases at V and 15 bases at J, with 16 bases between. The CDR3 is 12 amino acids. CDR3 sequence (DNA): TGTGCCAGCAGCTCATCTCCCGCCGCCCCGTTCTTC. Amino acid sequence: CASSSSPAAPFF. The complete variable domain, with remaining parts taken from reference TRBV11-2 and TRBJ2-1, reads EAGVAQSPRYKIIEKRQSVAFWCNPISGHATLYWYQQILGQGPKLLIQFQNNGVVDDSQLPKDRFSAERLKGVDSTLKIQPAKLEDSAVYLCASSSSPAAPFFGPGTRLTVL.

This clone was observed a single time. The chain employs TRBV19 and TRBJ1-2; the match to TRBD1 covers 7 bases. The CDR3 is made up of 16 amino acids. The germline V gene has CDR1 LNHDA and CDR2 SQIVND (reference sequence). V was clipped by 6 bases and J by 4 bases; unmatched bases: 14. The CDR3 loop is CASRSPRDRRPYGYTF. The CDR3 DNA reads TGTGCCAGTAGATCGCCCCGGGACAGAAGACCCTATGGCTACACCTTC.

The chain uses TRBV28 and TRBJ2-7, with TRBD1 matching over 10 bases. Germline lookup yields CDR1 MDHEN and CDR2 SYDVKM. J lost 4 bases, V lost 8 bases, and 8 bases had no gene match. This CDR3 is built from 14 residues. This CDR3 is CASYRRTGGYEQYF. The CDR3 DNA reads TGTGCCAGCTATAGACGGACAGGGGGGTACGAGCAGTACTTC.

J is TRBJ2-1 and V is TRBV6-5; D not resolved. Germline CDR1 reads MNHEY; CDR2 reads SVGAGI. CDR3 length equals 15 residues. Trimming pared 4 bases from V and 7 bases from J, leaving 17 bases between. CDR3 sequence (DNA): TGTGCCAGCAGTTCCCGCCGGATTAGCTGGAATGAGCAGTTCTTC. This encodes CASSSRRISWNEQFF.

The DNA of the CDR3 is TGTGCCACCAGCAAAAGCACGTGGACCCAGTACTTC. Translating it yields CATSKSTWTQYF. This chain uses TRBV15 with TRBJ2-5; D is unclear. The CDR3 is 12 amino acids. Trimming took 4 bases from V and 7 from J, leaving 10 bases between them. Germline values: CDR1 LNHNV, CDR2 YYDKDF (reference sequence).

The DNA of the CDR3 is TGTGCCAGCAGCCTCAGGGGACAGGGGTACACTGAAGCTTTCTTT. Its translation: CASSLRGQGYTEAFF. The V and J genes are TRBV4-2 and TRBJ1-1; 10 nucleotides line up with TRBD1. CDR1 and CDR2 (germline): LGHNA, YNFKEQ. V lost 4 bases and J lost 3; bases outside the gene matches: 5. The CDR3 covers 15 residues.

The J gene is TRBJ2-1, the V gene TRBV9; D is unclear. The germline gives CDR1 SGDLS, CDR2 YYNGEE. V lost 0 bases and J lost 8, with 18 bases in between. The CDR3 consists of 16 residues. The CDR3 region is CASSVGPQTYIHEQFF. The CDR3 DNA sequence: TGTGCCAGCAGCGTAGGCCCCCAGACCTACATCCATGAGCAGTTCTTC.

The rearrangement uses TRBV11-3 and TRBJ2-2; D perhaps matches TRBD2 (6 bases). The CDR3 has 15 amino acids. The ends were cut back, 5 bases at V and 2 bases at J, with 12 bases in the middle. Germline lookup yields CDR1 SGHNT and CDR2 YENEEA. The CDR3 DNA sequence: TGTGCCAGCAGCATCACCGGGACTAACACCGGGGAGCTGTTTTTT. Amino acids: CASSITGTNTGELFF.

The CDR3 sequence: CASSSPTRLAGVIGELFF. CDR3 DNA: TGTGCCAGCAGCTCCCCGACGCGTCTAGCGGGAGTAATCGGGGAGCTGTTTTTT. The chain links TRBV13 to TRBJ2-2; TRBD2 aligns across 10 bases. The CDR3 extends over 18 amino acids. V gave up 4 bases and J gave up 7 bases; unmatched junction bases: 15. Germline V gene sequence: CDR1 PRHDT, CDR2 FYEKMQ (reference sequence).

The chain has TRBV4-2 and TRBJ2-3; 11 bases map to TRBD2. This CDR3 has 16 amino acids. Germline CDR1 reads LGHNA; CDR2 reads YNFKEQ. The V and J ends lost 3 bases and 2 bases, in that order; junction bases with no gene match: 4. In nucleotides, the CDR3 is TGTGCCAGCAGCCAGCTGGGACTAGCGGTCACAGATACGCAGTATTTT. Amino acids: CASSQLGLAVTDTQYF.

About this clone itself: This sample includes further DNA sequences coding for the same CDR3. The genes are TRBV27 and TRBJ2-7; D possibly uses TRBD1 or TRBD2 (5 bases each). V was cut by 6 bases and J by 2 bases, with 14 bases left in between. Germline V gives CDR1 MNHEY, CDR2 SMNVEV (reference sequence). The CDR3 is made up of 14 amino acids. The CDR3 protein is CASSLGRGAYEQYF. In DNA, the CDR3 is TGTGCCAGCAGCCTAGGAAGGGGAGCCTACGAGCAGTACTTC.

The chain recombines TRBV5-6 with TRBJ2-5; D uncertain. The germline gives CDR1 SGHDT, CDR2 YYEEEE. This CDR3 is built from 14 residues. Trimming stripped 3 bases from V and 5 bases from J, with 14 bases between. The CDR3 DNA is TGTGCCAGCAGCTCCTCCAGACCGCCCGAGACCCAGTACTTC. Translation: CASSSSRPPETQYF.

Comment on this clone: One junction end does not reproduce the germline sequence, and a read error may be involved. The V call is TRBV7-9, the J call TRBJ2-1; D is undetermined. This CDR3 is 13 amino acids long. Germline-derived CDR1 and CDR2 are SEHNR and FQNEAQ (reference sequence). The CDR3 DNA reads TGTGCCAGCAGCTTAGCGTTCGGGCTGAATGGAGTCTTC. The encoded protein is CASSLAFGLNGVF.

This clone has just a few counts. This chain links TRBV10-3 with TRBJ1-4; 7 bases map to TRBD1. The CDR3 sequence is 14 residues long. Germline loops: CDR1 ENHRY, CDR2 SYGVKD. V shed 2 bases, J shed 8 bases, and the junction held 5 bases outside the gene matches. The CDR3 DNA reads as TGTGCCATCAGTGAGGGACAGGTTGGCGAAAAACTGTTTTTT. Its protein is CAISEGQVGEKLFF.

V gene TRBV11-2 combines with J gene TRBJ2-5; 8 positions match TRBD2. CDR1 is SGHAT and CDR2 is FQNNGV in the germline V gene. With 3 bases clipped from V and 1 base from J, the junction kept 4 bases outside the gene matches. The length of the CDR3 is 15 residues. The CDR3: CASSFRAGVQETQYF. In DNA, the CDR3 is TGTGCCAGCAGCTTCCGAGCGGGAGTCCAAGAGACCCAGTACTTC.

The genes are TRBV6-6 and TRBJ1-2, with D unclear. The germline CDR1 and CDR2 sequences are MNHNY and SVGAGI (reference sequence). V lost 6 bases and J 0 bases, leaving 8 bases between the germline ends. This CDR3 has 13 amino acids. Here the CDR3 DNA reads TGTGCCAGCAGGGAAATCGCTAACTATGGCTACACCTTC. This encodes CASREIANYGYTF.

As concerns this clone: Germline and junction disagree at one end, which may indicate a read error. The CDR3 loop is CASSLNTGAMDF. The DNA for the CDR3 is TGTGCCAGCAGCTTAAATACGGGGGCCATGGACTTC. The chain carries TRBV7-2 and TRBJ2-7, with D perhaps given as TRBD1 or TRBD2 (6 bases each). Germline CDR1 is SGHTA and CDR2 is FQGNSA. CDR3 length: 12 amino acids.